The 4 T cell receptor beta chains listed next were all sequenced from one sample in a study of cytomegalovirus exposure and HLA in healthy donors listed by TCRdb under 2017. The library was generated by the immunoSEQ multiplex PCR assay. For the multiplex PCR, a mixture combining 60 forward primers for TCR Vbeta segments and 13 reverse primers for TCR Jbeta segments was used. The immuneACCESS repertoire file appears here via TCRdb, limited to in-frame rearrangements. These files lack a portion of the clones; in checked studies, under half of the deficit traces to unresolved V genes, and the cause of the others is not known. Here the sample has around 150,000 clones; around 80% occur a single time. 5.5% to 8% of the sample lies in the top ten. Sequencing was performed on PBMCs. The receptors shown here come from a woman younger than 45 in good health and CMV-seropositive.

This clone has a single count. V usage is TRBV4-3 and J usage is TRBJ2-6; D call uncertain. There are 16 residues in the CDR3. Trimming removed 4 bases at V and 0 bases at J, with 10 bases between. Germline V CDR1 and CDR2: LGHNA, YSLEER. CDR3 in DNA: TGCGCCAGCAGCCGTGGGCTTCCCTCTGGGGCCAACGTCCTGACTTTC. Encoded protein: CASSRGLPSGANVLTF.

V and J are TRBV29-1 and TRBJ1-3; 7 bases fit TRBD1. Germline loops: CDR1 SQVTM, CDR2 ANQGSEA. V was clipped by 7 bases and J by 4 bases; unmatched bases: 4. The CDR3 is 12 amino acids. The CDR3 nucleotides read TGCAGCGCTAGGACAGGAGGAAACACCATATATTTT. Amino acids: CSARTGGNTIYF.

The chain combines TRBV12-5 with TRBJ1-2, with 7 bases matching TRBD1. CDR3 length: 16 residues. J was trimmed by 3 bases and V by 2 bases; bases with no gene match: 9. Germline V gene sequence: CDR1 LGHNT, CDR2 FRNRAP. CDR3 coding DNA: TGTGCTAGTGGTTTGCAACAGGGGAACCATTACTATGGCTACACCTTC. Encoded protein: CASGLQQGNHYYGYTF.

The chain combines TRBV7-2 with TRBJ1-5; 8 bases fit TRBD1. The CDR3 length is 14 residues. The germline CDR1 and CDR2 sequences are SGHTA and FQGNSA. J was trimmed by 4 bases and V by 4 bases; bases with no gene match: 3. The CDR3 loop reads CASSSDRANQPQHF. DNA of the CDR3: TGTGCCAGCAGCTCGGACAGGGCTAATCAGCCCCAGCATTTT.